This is a list of T cell receptor beta chains from one sample in a study of control samples from healthy donors and cancer patients. Measured with immunoSEQ multiplex PCR; TCRdb has only the in-frame clones, and not every one. The table records 100,000 to 150,000 clones, under 90% of them present only once. The sequenced material came from PBMCs. Receptors were obtained from a man in his fifties with head and neck cancer. The CDR3 runs from the conserved cysteine through the conserved F or W. Fields, in order: D gene, J gene, V gene, CDR3 length, clone size, CDR3 protein, CDR3 DNA. The D gene is left open where the match is weak. Not every row has a clone size; where given, it reads once, few, many or a size class.

NA | TRBJ2-6 | TRBV6-6 | 17 | NA | CASSPVPGSSGANVLTF | TGTGCCAGCAGTCCCGTCCCGGGGAGCTCTGGGGCCAACGTCCTGACTTTC
NA | TRBJ2-5 | TRBV5-6 | 13 | NA | CASSLGLMETQYF | TGTGCCAGCAGCTTGGGTTTAATGGAGACCCAGTACTTC
NA | TRBJ2-1 | TRBV4-2 | 15 | few | CASSQDTGYYNEQFF | TGTGCCAGCAGCCAAGATACGGGTTACTACAATGAGCAGTTCTTC
NA | TRBJ2-2 | TRBV24-1 | 14 | NA | CATRESGGTGELFF | TGTGCCACCAGGGAGTCTGGGGGGACCGGGGAGCTGTTTTTT
NA | TRBJ1-1 | TRBV9 | 14 | NA | CASSVGPGGTEAFF | TGTGCCAGCAGCGTGGGACCTGGAGGAACTGAAGCTTTCTTT
NA | TRBJ1-5 | TRBV2 | 13 | NA | CASNGEGNQPQHF | TGTGCCAGCAATGGTGAGGGCAATCAGCCCCAGCATTTT
NA | TRBJ2-3 | TRBV11-2 | 15 | NA | CASSLDTGITDTQYF | TGTGCCAGCAGCTTAGATACAGGGATAACAGATACGCAGTATTTT
NA | TRBJ1-6 | TRBV5-8 | 15 | once | CASSLRGWYNSPLHF | TGTGCCAGCAGCTTGAGGGGTTGGTATAATTCACCCCTCCACTTT
TRBD2 | TRBJ2-3 | TRBV7-2 | 18 | NA | CASSPYGGGTSGVLTQYF | TGTGCCAGCAGCCCTTACGGGGGCGGGACTAGCGGGGTTCTTACGCAGTATTTT
NA | TRBJ1-5 | TRBV24-1 | 12 | few | CATSREGQPQHF | TGTGCCACCAGCAGGGAGGGTCAGCCCCAGCATTTT
TRBD1 | TRBJ2-1 | TRBV27 | 15 | NA | CASSLRQGYYNEQFF | TGTGCCAGCAGTTTAAGACAGGGCTACTACAATGAGCAGTTCTTC
NA | TRBJ2-7 | TRBV4-1 | 12 | NA | CASSQDSWEQYF | TGCGCCAGCAGCCAAGATTCGTGGGAGCAGTACTTC
TRBD2 | TRBJ2-5 | TRBV5-1 | 18 | NA | CASSLGPGTSGYKETQYF | TGCGCCAGCAGCTTGGGACCTGGGACTAGCGGATATAAAGAGACCCAGTACTTC
TRBD2 | TRBJ2-2 | TRBV5-1 | 19 | NA | CASSLAPSGGAGTTGELFF | TGCGCCAGCAGCTTGGCGCCTAGCGGGGGGGCCGGAACCACCGGGGAGCTGTTTTTT
TRBD2 | TRBJ2-7 | TRBV29-1 | 18 | NA | CSVVSPPRGGYFAYEQYF | TGCAGCGTTGTTTCCCCACCCCGCGGGGGGTACTTTGCCTACGAGCAGTACTTC
TRBD2 | TRBJ2-2 | TRBV10-2 | 15 | NA | CASRVSGANTGELFF | TGCGCCAGCAGGGTTAGCGGGGCGAACACCGGGGAGCTGTTTTTT
NA | TRBJ2-5 | TRBV28 | 13 | NA | CASSSPQGLTQYF | TGTGCCAGCAGCTCCCCCCAGGGACTTACCCAGTACTTC
TRBD1 | TRBJ2-1 | TRBV4-1 | 13 | NA | CASSQTGLAEQFF | TGCGCCAGCAGCCAGACAGGGTTAGCTGAGCAGTTCTTC
NA | TRBJ1-1 | TRBV27 | 14 | NA | CASSFNSRNTEAFF | TGTGCCAGCAGTTTCAATTCAAGGAACACTGAAGCTTTCTTT
NA | TRBJ1-5 | TRBV6-5 | 16 | NA | CASSSPGGYSNQPQHF | TGTGCCAGCAGTTCCCCCGGGGGCTATAGCAATCAGCCCCAGCATTTT
NA | TRBJ1-2 | TRBV6-4 | 13 | NA | CASSPIFNYGYTF | TGTGCCAGCAGCCCTATTTTTAACTATGGCTACACCTTC
TRBD2 | TRBJ2-7 | TRBV2 | 11 | NA | CARGGYYEQYF | TGTGCCAGGGGGGGGTACTACGAGCAGTACTTC
NA | TRBJ1-1 | TRBV5-1 | 16 | NA | CASSLAGDQGGTEAFF | TGCGCCAGCAGCTTGGCCGGGGATCAGGGCGGCACTGAAGCTTTCTTT
NA | TRBJ1-5 | TRBV12-2 | 16 | NA | CASRWPDGDSYQPQHF | TGTGCAAGTCGCTGGCCCGATGGAGACAGTTATCAGCCCCAGCATTTT
TRBD1 | TRBJ1-3 | TRBV18 | 15 | NA | CASSPDGGGIHTIYF | TGTGCCAGCTCACCGGACGGAGGGGGCATTCACACCATATATTTT
NA | TRBJ1-1 | TRBV5-6 | 15 | NA | CASSWAGRPNTEAFF | TGTGCCAGCAGCTGGGCCGGGAGACCTAACACTGAAGCTTTCTTT
NA | TRBJ2-2 | TRBV7-9 | 16 | NA | CASSENRGLDTGELFF | TGTGCCAGCAGCGAAAACCGGGGGCTTGACACCGGGGAGCTGTTTTTT
TRBD2 | TRBJ2-1 | TRBV6-5 | 15 | NA | CASRSGTSGGNEQFF | TGTGCCAGCAGAAGCGGGACTAGCGGGGGTAATGAGCAGTTCTTC
NA | TRBJ1-5 | TRBV27 | 12 | NA | CASRPGSGAQHF | TGTGCCAGCAGGCCGGGGAGTGGGGCCCAGCATTTT
TRBD1 | TRBJ1-3 | TRBV28 | 15 | NA | CASSLSGGLGNTIYF | TGTGCCAGCAGTTTATCAGGGGGCCTTGGAAACACCATATATTTT
NA | TRBJ2-1 | TRBV15 | 12 | NA | CATSRTNSEQFF | TGTGCCACCAGCAGAACCAACAGTGAGCAGTTCTTC
NA | TRBJ1-1 | TRBV5-1 | 14 | NA | CASSLSNPNTEAFF | TGCGCCAGCAGCTTATCTAACCCGAACACTGAAGCTTTCTTT
NA | TRBJ1-5 | TRBV3-1/TRBV3-2 | 15 | few | CASSQDLDSRYPQHF | TGTGCCAGCAGCCAAGATCTCGACAGTCGCTACCCCCAGCATTTT
NA | TRBJ1-6 | TRBV5-1 | 17 | NA | CASSLGITGSYNSPLHF | TGCGCCAGCAGCTTGGGCATAACAGGTTCCTATAATTCACCCCTCCACTTT
TRBD1 | TRBJ1-1 | TRBV18 | 13 | NA | CASSRRDRTEAFF | TGTGCCAGCTCACGGAGGGACAGGACTGAAGCTTTCTTT
TRBD1 | TRBJ1-6 | TRBV6-5 | 15 | once | CASSISGQGGSPLHF | TGTGCCAGCAGTATATCTGGACAGGGGGGATCACCCCTCCACTTT
NA | TRBJ2-7 | TRBV15 | 14 | NA | CATSREVGEYEQYF | TGTGCCACCAGCAGAGAGGTGGGAGAGTACGAGCAGTACTTC
NA | TRBJ2-3 | TRBV4-1 | 16 | once | CASSLSGTASTDTQYF | TGCGCCAGCAGCCTCTCCGGGACCGCTAGCACAGATACGCAGTATTTT
TRBD2 | TRBJ2-7 | TRBV11-3 | 13 | NA | CASSFGLAAEQYF | TGTGCCAGCAGCTTCGGACTAGCGGCCGAGCAGTACTTC
NA | TRBJ1-1 | TRBV2 | 14 | NA | CASSERMGSTEAFF | TGTGCCAGCAGTGAAAGGATGGGATCCACTGAAGCTTTCTTT
TRBD2 | TRBJ2-3 | TRBV28 | 17 | NA | CASSLYRLADSTDTQYF | TGTGCCAGCAGTTTATATAGACTAGCGGATTCCACAGATACGCAGTATTTT
TRBD1 | TRBJ2-7 | TRBV29-1 | 16 | NA | CSVAGLTGGIWYEQYF | TGCAGCGTTGCAGGGCTGACAGGGGGTATATGGTACGAGCAGTACTTC
NA | TRBJ1-6 | TRBV4-1 | 15 | NA | CASSQEASDNSPLHF | TGCGCCAGCAGCCAAGAGGCATCCGATAATTCACCCCTCCACTTT
TRBD2 | TRBJ2-1 | TRBV13 | 16 | NA | CASSPLGLAGTNEQFF | TGTGCCAGCAGCCCCTTGGGACTAGCGGGGACAAATGAGCAGTTCTTC
TRBD1 | TRBJ2-5 | TRBV12-3/TRBV12-4 | 13 | NA | CASSRTGGETQYF | TGTGCCAGCAGTCGGACAGGTGGGGAGACCCAGTACTTC
NA | TRBJ1-6 | TRBV18 | 13 | NA | CASSPAEDSPLHF | TGTGCCAGCTCACCAGCCGAGGATTCACCCCTCCACTTT
TRBD2 | TRBJ2-3 | TRBV7-9 | 13 | NA | CAGSGRQADTQYF | TGTGCCGGTAGCGGGAGACAAGCAGATACGCAGTATTTT
NA | TRBJ2-7 | TRBV28 | 14 | NA | CASSFPGETYEQYF | TGTGCCAGCAGTTTCCCAGGGGAGACCTACGAGCAGTACTTC
NA | TRBJ2-7 | TRBV21-1 | 21 | NA | CASSKGFKGQGPRRGPYEQYF | TGTGCCAGCAGCAAAGGATTTAAGGGACAGGGGCCTAGAAGGGGCCCCTACGAGCAGTACTTC
NA | TRBJ1-1 | TRBV10-3 | 14 | NA | CAISDHQTDTEAFF | TGTGCCATCAGTGACCACCAGACAGACACTGAAGCTTTCTTT
NA | TRBJ1-1 | TRBV5-1 | 13 | NA | CASKEVMNTEAFF | TGCGCCAGCAAGGAGGTAATGAACACTGAAGCTTTCTTT
NA | TRBJ2-7 | TRBV7-9 | 14 | NA | CASSSERKVREQYF | TGTGCCAGCAGCTCCGAGAGGAAAGTGCGAGAGCAGTACTTC
TRBD2 | TRBJ2-5 | TRBV9 | 13 | NA | CASSSGAQETQYF | TGTGCCAGCTCTAGCGGGGCCCAAGAGACCCAGTACTTC
NA | TRBJ2-2 | TRBV7-9 | 16 | few | CASRQPIRLDTGELFF | TGTGCCAGCAGACAACCGATCCGACTTGACACCGGGGAGCTGTTTTTT
NA | TRBJ2-3 | TRBV25-1 | 14 | NA | CASSVNTGPDTQYF | TGTGCCAGCAGTGTCAACACTGGCCCAGATACGCAGTATTTT
NA | TRBJ2-5 | TRBV5-1 | 14 | NA | CASSFGQGRETQYF | TGCGCCAGCAGCTTCGGTCAGGGGCGAGAGACCCAGTACTTC
NA | TRBJ2-7 | TRBV28 | 13 | NA | CASRRGLSYEQYF | TGTGCCAGCAGAAGAGGGCTATCCTACGAGCAGTACTTC
NA | TRBJ2-3 | TRBV4-2 | 15 | NA | CASSPLKESTDTQYF | TGTGCCAGCAGCCCCCTGAAGGAGAGCACAGATACGCAGTATTTT
TRBD2 | TRBJ2-1 | TRBV20-1 | 14 | NA | CSASGGTSLNEQFF | TGCAGTGCTAGTGGTGGGACTAGCCTCAATGAGCAGTTCTTC
NA | TRBJ1-4 | TRBV28 | 14 | NA | CASSLDSGYEKLFF | TGTGCCAGCAGTTTGGACAGTGGATATGAAAAACTGTTTTTT